The clone carrying this T cell receptor beta chain was seen just once. Germline lookup yields CDR1 MDHEN and CDR2 SYDVKM. CDR3 length: 15 residues. Trimming removed 2 bases from V and 9 bases from J; junction bases left unmatched: 9. Repertoires were generated with immunoSEQ multiplex PCR, while TCRdb's copy carries only in-frame clones and drops some. Among 150,000 or so clones listed, around 89% were seen once. The data belong to a study of T cell responses to AZD1222 COVID-19 vaccine. The starting material was peripheral blood, obtained on day 0 of AZD1222 vaccination. The rearrangement links TRBV28 to TRBJ1-5, with 8 positions matching TRBD1. The sequence came from an adult in good health. Written as DNA, the CDR3 is TGTGCCAGCAGTTTACCAGACAGGGGACCAGGGCCCCAGCATTTT. This encodes CASSLPDRGPGPQHF.